This T cell receptor (beta chain) was captured by sequencing in a study of shared clonotypes between healthy human individuals. Study context: Ranging from 18 to 49 in age, donors were two women and three men.

Study-wide results and limits: Incompleteness in sorted-subset sequencing, despite large depth, was shown by rarefaction. When naive CD4 clonotypes were compared across a handful of donors, around 5% were shared.

Measured with immunoSEQ multiplex PCR; TCRdb has only the in-frame clones, and not every one. The sample has under 1,900,000 clones, 98% seen once; the top ten hold over 0.3%. A word on this clone: As yet, its antigen is unknown.

The germline V gene encodes CDR1 MNHEY and CDR2 SMNVEV (reference sequence). The V and J ends lost 5 bases and 2 bases respectively, with 15 bases between them. The CDR3 runs to 15 residues. Input material: naive CD4+ T cells sorted from blood. Sample subset: CD45RA+ positively selected. This chain connects TRBV27 to TRBJ2-5, with D hard to call. The TCR originated in a man aged 25 to 45 in good health. The CDR3 DNA reads as TGTGCCAGCAGTGCCCCCGAACTGGAACAAGAGACCCAGTACTTC. The encoded protein is CASSAPELEQETQYF.